Listed below are T cell receptor beta chains from one sample, sequenced in a study of blood T cells in healthy people across ages. TCRdb independently ran MiXCR on the 5' RACE reads; one entry per CDR3 protein. The repertoire holds 1,300,000 or so distinct CDR3 sequences, with almost 60% as singletons. The sequenced material came from blood. The receptors derive from a man younger than 35 in good health. CDR3s include the opening cysteine and the closing phenylalanine or tryptophan. A D gene is named only where the DNA matches it firmly.

v_gene	j_gene	d_gene	len	CDR3aa
TRBV5-6	TRBJ1-6	NA	16	CASSLVQAQGNSPLHF
TRBV4-2	TRBJ2-5	NA	17	CASSQDPLGTAGETQYF
TRBV5-1	TRBJ2-3	TRBD2	17	CASSPPLREAWEDTQYF
TRBV27	TRBJ2-7	TRBD2	15	CASSPTPGLAYEQYF
TRBV15	TRBJ1-2	NA	13	CATSRDQGYGYTF
TRBV20-1	TRBJ2-5	TRBD2	13	CSAKVAGSETQYF
TRBV27	TRBJ2-1	TRBD1	16	CASSFSGTGNGYEQFF
TRBV6-5	TRBJ2-1	NA	14	CASSSPIPRDEQFF
TRBV27	TRBJ2-1	NA	14	CASSLRVRSNEQFF
TRBV11-2	TRBJ1-2	NA	15	CASSLERASPYGYTF
TRBV20-1	TRBJ2-1	TRBD2	15	CSAPEGRAGGNEQFF
TRBV6-6	TRBJ2-7	NA	12	CASSCGRYQQYF
TRBV7-2	TRBJ2-5	NA	15	CASSLVAGISETQYF
TRBV20-1	TRBJ2-1	TRBD2	15	CSARRTSGAYNEQFF